This TCR beta chain was observed in a study of T cell changes during pregnancy in multiple sclerosis. TCRdb's copy holds only in-frame clones and misses some; the assay was immunoSEQ multiplex PCR. The sample contains tens of thousands of clones, around 92% of which appear only once. This receptor was obtained from a female donor with multiple sclerosis, enrolled in a pregnancy study. The sample consisted of peripheral blood, taken before pregnancy.

The CDR3: CASAAGGGAYEQYF. Here the CDR3 DNA reads TGCGCCAGCGCGGCGGGCGGGGGGGCCTACGAGCAGTACTTC. This chain links TRBV10-1 with TRBJ2-7; the match to TRBD2 covers 9 bases. The CDR3 extends over 14 amino acids. The junction had 7 bases not matched to a gene; V was cut back by 8 bases and J by 2 bases. Germline lookup yields CDR1 WNHNN and CDR2 SYGVQD (reference sequence).